These T cell receptor beta chains were read from a single sample in a study of T cell responses to AZD1222 COVID-19 vaccine. Assay: immunoSEQ multiplex PCR; the TCRdb copy retains only in-frame clones and omits some. The data hold some 150,000 clones, with around 89% observed a single time. This sample comprised peripheral blood, obtained 28 days after the second dose of the MenACWY control vaccine. These TCRs come from an adult who received the MenACWY meningococcal vaccine as a control. The CDR3 runs from the conserved cysteine through the conserved F or W.

TRBV7-2 CASSLKGSYEQYF
TRBV4-1 CASSHNSETNYGYTF
TRBV7-8 CASSLDEQYF
TRBV5-4 CASSLWGSGNTIYF
TRBV29-1 CSVQGDPDSNTGELFF
TRBV6-2/TRBV6-3 CASSRVKETNTEAFF
TRBV11-2 CASSFLGVPGELFF
TRBV10-2 CASSESGYEQYF
TRBV7-2 CASSYQTGDQETQYF
TRBV7-2 CASSSPRGPTANYGYTF
TRBV28 CASRRGAFSAFF
TRBV18 CASSPSGEGYGYTF
TRBV7-9 CASSLDRLRTGGAEQYF
TRBV9 CASTAGFSYNEQFF
TRBV5-4 CASSFIGQKVYEQYF
TRBV5-4 CASSNGRGGSQHF
TRBV7-2 CASSFSGGRASTGELFF
TRBV5-3 CARSRQGGRHTEAFF
TRBV3-1/TRBV3-2 CASSAPTGSNTGELFF
TRBV27 CASSRGQVYGYTF